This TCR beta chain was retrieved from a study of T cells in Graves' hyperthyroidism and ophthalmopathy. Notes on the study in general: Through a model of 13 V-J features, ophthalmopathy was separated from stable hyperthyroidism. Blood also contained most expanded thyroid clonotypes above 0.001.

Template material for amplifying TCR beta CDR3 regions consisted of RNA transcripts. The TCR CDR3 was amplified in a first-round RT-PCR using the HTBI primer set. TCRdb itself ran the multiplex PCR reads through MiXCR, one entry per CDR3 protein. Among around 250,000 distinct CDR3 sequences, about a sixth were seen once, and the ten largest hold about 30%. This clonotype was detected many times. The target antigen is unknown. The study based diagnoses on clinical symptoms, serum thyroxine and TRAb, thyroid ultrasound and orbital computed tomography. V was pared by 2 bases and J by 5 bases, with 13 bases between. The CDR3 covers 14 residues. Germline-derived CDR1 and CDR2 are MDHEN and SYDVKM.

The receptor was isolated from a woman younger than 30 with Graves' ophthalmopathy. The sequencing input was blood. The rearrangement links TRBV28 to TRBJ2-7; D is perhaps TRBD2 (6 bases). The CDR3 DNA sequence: TGTGCCAGCAGTTTAAGGGGCGGGGAAAACGAGCAGTACTTC. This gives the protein CASSLRGGENEQYF.